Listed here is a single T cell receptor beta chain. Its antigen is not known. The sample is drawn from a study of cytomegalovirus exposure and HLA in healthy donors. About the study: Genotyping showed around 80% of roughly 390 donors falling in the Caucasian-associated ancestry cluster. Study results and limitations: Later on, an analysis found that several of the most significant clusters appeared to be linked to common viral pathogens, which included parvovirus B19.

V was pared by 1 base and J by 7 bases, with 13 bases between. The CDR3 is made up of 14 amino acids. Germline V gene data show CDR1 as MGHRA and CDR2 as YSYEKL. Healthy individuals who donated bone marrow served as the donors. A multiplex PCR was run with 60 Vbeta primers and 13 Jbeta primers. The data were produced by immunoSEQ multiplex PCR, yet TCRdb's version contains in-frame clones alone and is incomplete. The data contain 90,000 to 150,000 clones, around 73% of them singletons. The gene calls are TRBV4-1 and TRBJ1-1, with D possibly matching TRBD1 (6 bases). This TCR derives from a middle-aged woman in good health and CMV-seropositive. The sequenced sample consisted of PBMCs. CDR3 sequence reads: CASSQVWTAIEAFF. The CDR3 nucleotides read TGCGCCAGCAGCCAAGTCTGGACAGCCATTGAAGCTTTCTTT.